The 26 T cell receptor beta chains below come from one sample, sequenced in a study of OX40 agonist ivuxolimab in advanced cancers. Libraries came from the immunoSEQ multiplex PCR assay. TCRdb limited this immuneACCESS table to in-frame rearrangements with V and J called. A share of clones is missing; checked studies link under half to unresolved V genes, and the rest is unexplained. The sample table lists approximately 80,000 clones, roughly nine tenths of them with a count of one. The ten largest clonotypes hold 8.4% of the sample. Specimen: CD4+ or CD8+ T cells sorted from blood, collected in a trial of the OX40 agonist ivuxolimab. The source is an adult with an advanced solid tumor such as melanoma, head and neck, liver or kidney cancer.

For this clone: One junction end does not reproduce the germline sequence, and a read error may be involved. The V and J genes are TRBV7-6 and TRBJ1-6; 7 bases line up with TRBD1. There are 15 residues in the CDR3. Germline CDR1 reads SGHVS; CDR2 reads FNYEAQ. The CDR3 is CASSSTGTYSSPLHF. The CDR3 coding sequence is TGTGCCAGCAGCTCGACAGGGACATATAGTTCACCCCTCCACTTT.

This clone was seen a single time. J is TRBJ1-2 and V is TRBV25-1; TRBD1 aligns across 8 bases. With V trimmed by 4 bases and J by 4 bases, 8 bases remained unmatched. The CDR3 length is 15 residues. Germline V CDR1 and CDR2: MGHDK, SYGVNS. As DNA, the CDR3 is TGTGCCAGCAGTGGAGGACAGGGAGAAGGCTATGGCTACACCTTC. It specifies CASSGGQGEGYGYTF.

The chain carries TRBV7-9 and TRBJ1-1, with 9 bases matching TRBD1. This CDR3 is 13 amino acids long. V lost 4 bases, J lost 8 bases, and 5 bases stayed unmatched. Germline loops: CDR1 SEHNR, CDR2 FQNEAQ (reference sequence). CDR3: CASSSLDRGEAFF. In DNA form, the CDR3 reads TGTGCCAGCAGCTCCTTGGACAGGGGAGAAGCTTTCTTT.

Regarding this clone: One junction end disagrees with the germline gene, perhaps due to a read error. V usage is TRBV10-3 and J usage is TRBJ2-7; perhaps TRBD1 as D (8 bases). Germline lookup yields CDR1 ENHRY and CDR2 SYGVKD. This CDR3 is 16 amino acids long. The CDR3: CAISVLGQGGSYEQHF. DNA for the CDR3: TGTGCCATCAGTGTCCTAGGACAGGGCGGGAGCTACGAGCAGCACTTC.

The chain recombines TRBV6-5 with TRBJ2-1; TRBD1 or TRBD2 may be the D gene (5 bases each). Trimming took off 0 bases at V and 8 bases at J, with 11 bases between the two ends. The germline V gene encodes CDR1 MNHEY and CDR2 SVGAGI. This CDR3 spans 14 amino acids. CDR3 nucleotides: TGTGCCAGCAGTTACTCCGGGACGGGTTATGAGCAGTTCTTC. It specifies CASSYSGTGYEQFF.

This chain connects TRBV15 to TRBJ2-1; tentatively, D is TRBD2 (6 bases). The V and J ends lost 5 bases and 3 bases respectively, with 11 bases between them. The CDR3 runs 14 residues. The germline V gene has CDR1 LNHNV and CDR2 YYDKDF (reference sequence). CDR3 sequence reads: CATSGGLGYNEQFF. CDR3 in DNA: TGTGCCACCAGCGGGGGACTCGGCTACAATGAGCAGTTCTTC.

The J gene is TRBJ2-5, the V gene TRBV30; TRBD1 might be the D (5 bases). CDR3 length: 13 amino acids. Germline CDR1 GTSNPN, CDR2 SVGIG (reference sequence). Trimming took off 0 bases at V and 3 bases at J, with 8 bases between the two ends. The CDR3 DNA is TGTGCCTGGAGTGTCTTAGGGGAAGAGACCCAGTACTTC. Translating gives CAWSVLGEETQYF.

The chain employs TRBV30 and TRBJ1-2; D gene uncertain. Germline loops: CDR1 GTSNPN, CDR2 SVGIG (reference sequence). The CDR3 is made up of 15 amino acids. V gave up 3 bases and J gave up 4 bases, with 18 bases separating them. The DNA of the CDR3 is TGTGCCTGGAGCCCGACACCGAAAATAAGCTATGGCTACACCTTC. Encoded protein: CAWSPTPKISYGYTF.

V gene TRBV11-2 combines with J gene TRBJ2-7; TRBD2 aligns across 13 bases. CDR3 length equals 16 residues. J was trimmed by 4 bases and V by 5 bases; bases with no gene match: 8. The germline V gene has CDR1 SGHAT and CDR2 FQNNGV. CDR3 nucleotides: TGTGCCAGCAGCGGGCGGACTAGCGGGAGTATTTACGAGCAGTACGTC. Amino acids: CASSGRTSGSIYEQYV.

The chain has TRBV5-1 and TRBJ2-4, with D maybe TRBD1 (5 bases). CDR3 length: 16 residues. CDR1 and CDR2 (germline): SGHRS, YFSETQ. Trimming pared 4 bases from V and 0 bases from J, leaving 14 bases between. The CDR3 DNA sequence: TGCGCCAGCAGCCCTGGACACGAACTAGCCAAAAACATTCAGTACTTC. Encoded protein: CASSPGHELAKNIQYF. The full variable domain, its missing parts supplied by reference TRBV5-1 and TRBJ2-4, is KAGVTQTPRYLIKTRGQQVTLSCSPISGHRSVSWYQQTPGQGLQFLFEYFSETQRNKGNFPGRFSGRQFSNSRSEMNVSTLELGDSALYLCASSPGHELAKNIQYFGAGTRLSVL.

The chain recombines TRBV14 with TRBJ1-1, with D unclear. The CDR3 length is 13 residues. V dropped 5 bases and J dropped 4 bases, with 11 bases sitting between them. The germline V gene encodes CDR1 SGHDN and CDR2 FVKESK. Written as DNA, the CDR3 is TGTGCCAGCAGCTTAATATACGGCACTGAAGCTTTCTTT. Translated: CASSLIYGTEAFF.

The gene calls are TRBV25-1 and TRBJ2-5, with D hard to call. V was shortened by 1 base and J by 3 bases, with 6 bases between the two germline ends. The germline gives CDR1 MGHDK, CDR2 SYGVNS. This CDR3 comprises 13 residues. The CDR3 protein is CASSEWVKETQYF. In DNA form, the CDR3 reads TGTGCCAGCAGTGAATGGGTGAAAGAGACCCAGTACTTC.

This clone was seen only a few times. In the same sample, other DNA sequences code for this CDR3. The chain has TRBV27 and TRBJ2-3; no reliable D call. The CDR3 covers 11 residues. The germline gives CDR1 MNHEY, CDR2 SMNVEV (reference sequence). Between the trimmed V and J ends, which lost 4 bases and 2 bases, there was a span of 1 base. The CDR3: CASSSTDTQYF. DNA of the CDR3: TGTGCCAGCAGTTCCACAGATACGCAGTATTTT.

The chain has TRBV6-5 and TRBJ1-2, with unresolved D. Trimming left V 1 base short and J 6 bases short, with 9 bases between. CDR1 is MNHEY, CDR2 SVGAGI, per germline. The CDR3 consists of 13 residues. The chain's CDR3 is CASSYYTGDGYTF. The CDR3 DNA reads TGTGCCAGCAGTTACTACACGGGAGATGGCTACACCTTC.

This clone came up once. This rearrangement joins TRBV9 to TRBJ2-1; tentative D call: TRBD2 (6 bases). CDR1 is SGDLS and CDR2 is YYNGEE in the germline V gene. V was shortened by 3 bases and J by 4 bases, with 20 bases between the two germline ends. CDR3 length equals 17 residues. The CDR3 protein is CASSEIGTPRGYNEQFF. The CDR3 bases are TGTGCCAGCAGCGAGATTGGGACGCCTCGGGGGTACAATGAGCAGTTCTTC. Full variable domain (missing parts from reference TRBV9 and TRBJ2-1): DSGVTQTPKHLITATGQRVTLRCSPRSGDLSVYWYQQSLDQGLQFLIQYYNGEERAKGNILERFSAQQFPDLHSELNLSSLELGDSALYFCASSEIGTPRGYNEQFFGPGTRLTVL.

This clone was observed once. The J gene is TRBJ1-2, the V gene TRBV4-2; D gene unclear. V was clipped by 1 base and J by 5 bases, with 11 bases between them. Germline V lookup: CDR1 LGHNA, CDR2 YNFKEQ. CDR3 length: 14 residues. The CDR3 coding sequence is TGTGCCAGCAGCCAAGGACTTATGGGGTATGGCTACACCTTC. Its translation: CASSQGLMGYGYTF.

The chain employs TRBV6-5 and TRBJ2-5, with D perhaps TRBD2 (6 bases). The CDR3 contains 15 residues. Between the trimmed V and J ends, which lost 6 bases and 0 bases, there was a span of 14 bases. The germline V gene has CDR1 MNHEY and CDR2 SVGAGI. CDR3 coding DNA: TGTGCCAGCAGCGGCGATTGGGGGGACCAAGAGACCCAGTACTTC. It yields the protein CASSGDWGDQETQYF.

J is TRBJ2-7 and V is TRBV14; the match to TRBD1 covers 7 bases. The germline CDR1 and CDR2 sequences are SGHDN and FVKESK. The junction had 5 bases not matched to a gene; V was cut back by 1 base and J by 2 bases. CDR3 length: 15 residues. CDR3 nucleotide sequence: TGTGCCAGCAGCCAAGCGACAGGGTGGGCCTACGAGCAGTACTTC. Protein sequence: CASSQATGWAYEQYF. Complete variable domain (other parts from reference TRBV14 and TRBJ2-7): EAGVTQFPSHSVIEKGQTVTLRCDPISGHDNLYWYRRVMGKEIKFLLHFVKESKQDESGMPNNRFLAERTGGTYSTLKVQPAELEDSGVYFCASSQATGWAYEQYFGPGTRLTVT.

This chain uses TRBV30 with TRBJ2-3, with D unclear. Germline-derived CDR1 and CDR2 are GTSNPN and SVGIG (reference sequence). Trimming stripped 0 bases from V and 4 bases from J, with 8 bases between. The CDR3 consists of 13 residues. The CDR3 is CAWSVPLSDTQYF. The DNA for the CDR3 is TGTGCCTGGAGTGTACCCCTCTCAGATACGCAGTATTTT.

This chain connects TRBV29-1 to TRBJ1-5; tentative D call: TRBD1 (6 bases). Germline CDR1 is SQVTM and CDR2 is ANQGSEA. This CDR3 is built from 13 residues. Trimming took off 6 bases at V and 0 bases at J, with 9 bases between the two ends. The CDR3 bases are TGCAGCGTCGGGACAAATAGCAATCAGCCCCAGCATTTT. Translation gives CSVGTNSNQPQHF.

This rearrangement joins TRBV4-3 to TRBJ1-1; unclear D gene. Per the germline V gene, CDR1 is LGHNA and CDR2 is YSLEER. V lost 2 bases, J lost 0 bases, and 4 bases lay in between. The CDR3 contains 13 residues. CDR3 sequence (DNA): TGCGCCAGCAGCCAACTAATGAACACTGAAGCTTTCTTT. It specifies CASSQLMNTEAFF.

In DNA form, the CDR3 reads TGTGCCAGCAGTCGGATCGGGACTAACAATGAGCAGTTCTTC. Its translation is CASSRIGTNNEQFF. V usage is TRBV25-1 and J usage is TRBJ2-1; the match to TRBD2 covers 7 bases. V shed 5 bases and J 5 bases; nucleotides not matched to a gene: 6. CDR3 length equals 14 residues. Germline CDR1 is MGHDK and CDR2 is SYGVNS.

Turning to this clone: Other DNA sequences in the sample encode the same CDR3. This chain uses TRBV9 with TRBJ1-3; D not certain. Looked up from germline, CDR1 is SGDLS and CDR2 is YYNGEE. V lost 0 bases and J 4 bases, leaving 5 bases between the germline ends. CDR3 length equals 13 residues. The CDR3 nucleotides are TGTGCCAGCAGCGTAGCATCAGGAAACACCATATATTTT. Its protein is CASSVASGNTIYF.

The chain couples TRBV19 to TRBJ1-3, with unresolved D. This CDR3 region has 13 residues. The V gene lost 3 bases and the J gene lost 4 bases, with 7 bases spanning the gap. Germline V lookup: CDR1 LNHDA, CDR2 SQIVND (reference sequence). The chain's CDR3 is CASSIWPGNTIYF. In nucleotides, the CDR3 is TGTGCCAGTAGTATTTGGCCCGGAAACACCATATATTTT.

The chain couples TRBV15 to TRBJ1-5, with D uncertain. V shed 5 bases and J shed 2 bases, with 13 bases lying between them. The CDR3 spans 15 residues. Germline V lookup: CDR1 LNHNV, CDR2 YYDKDF (reference sequence). The CDR3 region is CATSYGRLGNQPQHF. The CDR3 DNA is TGTGCCACCAGCTACGGACGCCTCGGCAATCAGCCCCAGCATTTT.

The genes are TRBV28 and TRBJ2-4; D unclear. In germline, CDR1 is MDHEN, CDR2 SYDVKM. V lost 5 bases and J 0 bases, leaving 14 bases between the germline ends. This CDR3 has 16 amino acids. DNA for the CDR3: TGTGCCAGCAGTGCCCCAGCAGAACTAGCCAAAAACATTCAGTACTTC. Its protein is CASSAPAELAKNIQYF.